This T cell receptor beta chain was obtained from a study of T cell repertoires in cytomegalovirus infection. Study overall: Matching HLA type, along with CMV infection, was indicated by public TCR beta signatures.

MiXCR, run by TCRdb on the reads, gives a single entry per CDR3 protein. In the table there are roughly 700,000 distinct CDR3 sequences, around 35% of which are singletons. The CDR3 totals 14 residues. The V gene end was trimmed by 3 bases and the J gene end by 5 bases; junction bases not matched to a gene: 5. In germline, CDR1 is DFQATT, CDR2 SNEGSKA (reference sequence). Worth noting for this clonotype: Its antigen remains unidentified.

Study-wide points: Cumulated frequencies of public TCR beta families served to identify carriers of CMV plus the relevant HLA. Clonotype analysis showed dominance of the ex vivo response by HLA-C-restricted CMV-specific TCR beta clonotypes.

The source material was cultured PBMCs, sampled from culture after CMV antigen stimulation. The TCR originated in a human donor in good health (CMV status not recorded). Some clones in this sample may be carry-over from other donors' samples. The chain employs TRBV20-1 and TRBJ2-5; 11 positions agree with TRBD2. The CDR3 region has the DNA TGCAGTGCTAGTGTAGCGGGGGGGAGGGAGACCCAGTACTTC. Translated, it gives CSASVAGGRETQYF.